These T cell receptor beta chains were read from a single sample in a study of Ad26.COV2.S vaccination and SARS-CoV-2 variants. The assay was immunoSEQ multiplex PCR, and TCRdb's table has in-frame clones only and misses some. The table records 440,000 or so clones, around 92% of them present only once. Sample: peripheral blood, taken in a trial of Ad26.COV2.S vaccine versus placebo. The receptors were sampled from a person aged 18-65 years who received the Ad26.COV2.S COVID-19 vaccine or a placebo. The CDR3 runs from the conserved cysteine through the conserved F or W. The D gene is left open where the match is weak. Part of the rows lack a size; the others show once, few, many or a class for expanded clones.

clone_size: NA
d_call: NA
v_call: TRBV19
cdr3_length: 15
j_call: TRBJ1-6
cdr3_nt: TGTGCCAGTACGGGCAGGGAACCCTATAATTCACCCCTCCACTTT
cdr3_aa: CASTGREPYNSPLHF

clone_size: NA
d_call: NA
v_call: TRBV7-2
cdr3_length: 16
j_call: TRBJ1-5
cdr3_nt: TGTGCCAGCAGCCCCAGTGGGGTATTGAACAATCAGCCCCAGCATTTT
cdr3_aa: CASSPSGVLNNQPQHF

clone_size: NA
d_call: NA
v_call: TRBV6-2/TRBV6-3
cdr3_length: 17
j_call: TRBJ1-6
cdr3_nt: TGTGCCAGCAGTTACTCGCAGAGGAGCTCCTATAATTCACCCCTCCACTTT
cdr3_aa: CASSYSQRSSYNSPLHF

clone_size: NA
d_call: NA
v_call: TRBV19
cdr3_length: 13
j_call: TRBJ1-1
cdr3_nt: TGTGCCAGTAGTATTTGGGGGGCTGCTGAAGCTTTCTTT
cdr3_aa: CASSIWGAAEAFF

clone_size: NA
d_call: NA
v_call: TRBV7-6
cdr3_length: 13
j_call: TRBJ2-3
cdr3_nt: TGTGCCAGCAGCTTGCTGCCCACAGATACGCAGTATTTT
cdr3_aa: CASSLLPTDTQYF

clone_size: NA
d_call: TRBD1
v_call: TRBV9
cdr3_length: 15
j_call: TRBJ2-7
cdr3_nt: TGTGCCAGCAGCCCCGAGACAGGGGGCATTTACGAGCAGTACTTC
cdr3_aa: CASSPETGGIYEQYF

clone_size: NA
d_call: NA
v_call: TRBV27
cdr3_length: 14
j_call: TRBJ1-2
cdr3_nt: TGTGCCAGCAGTTTGGTTCAGGGTGGGGGTGGCTACACCTTC
cdr3_aa: CASSLVQGGGGYTF

clone_size: once
d_call: NA
v_call: TRBV12-5
cdr3_length: 12
j_call: TRBJ1-2
cdr3_nt: TGTGCTAGTGGGTCTCCTCTCTATGGCTACACCTTC
cdr3_aa: CASGSPLYGYTF

clone_size: NA
d_call: NA
v_call: TRBV6-1
cdr3_length: 14
j_call: TRBJ1-1
cdr3_nt: TGTGCCAGCAGTGAAGGGAGGCGTGTGACTGAAGCTTTCTTT
cdr3_aa: CASSEGRRVTEAFF

clone_size: NA
d_call: TRBD2
v_call: TRBV5-5
cdr3_length: 15
j_call: TRBJ2-5
cdr3_nt: TGTGCCAGCAGCTCGCGGGGGGTTCCCCAAGAGACCCAGTACTTC
cdr3_aa: CASSSRGVPQETQYF

clone_size: NA
d_call: NA
v_call: TRBV19
cdr3_length: 13
j_call: TRBJ2-3
cdr3_nt: TGTGCCAGTAGCGACAGTTCCACAGATACGCAGTATTTT
cdr3_aa: CASSDSSTDTQYF

clone_size: NA
d_call: NA
v_call: TRBV5-4
cdr3_length: 13
j_call: TRBJ2-4
cdr3_nt: TGTGCCAGCACTGCGGCCGCCAAAAACATTCAGTACTTC
cdr3_aa: CASTAAAKNIQYF

clone_size: NA
d_call: TRBD1
v_call: TRBV2
cdr3_length: 13
j_call: TRBJ2-5
cdr3_nt: TGTGCCAGCACGGGGACAGGCGAGGGGACCCAGTACTTC
cdr3_aa: CASTGTGEGTQYF

clone_size: NA
d_call: TRBD2
v_call: TRBV11-2
cdr3_length: 18
j_call: TRBJ2-1
cdr3_nt: TGTGCCAGCAGCTTAATACTGGCGGGGGACCCCTTGTACAATGAGCAGTTCTTC
cdr3_aa: CASSLILAGDPLYNEQFF

clone_size: NA
d_call: NA
v_call: TRBV24-1
cdr3_length: 11
j_call: TRBJ1-2
cdr3_nt: TGTGCCACCAGTAGTTCCTATGGCTACACCTTC
cdr3_aa: CATSSSYGYTF

clone_size: NA
d_call: NA
v_call: TRBV6-2/TRBV6-3
cdr3_length: 13
j_call: TRBJ1-1
cdr3_nt: TGTGCCAGCAGTTACCCCATGAACACTGAAGCTTTCTTT
cdr3_aa: CASSYPMNTEAFF

clone_size: many
d_call: NA
v_call: TRBV2
cdr3_length: 12
j_call: TRBJ2-1
cdr3_nt: TGTGCCAGCACGTGGGGCAGGAATGAGCAGTTCTTC
cdr3_aa: CASTWGRNEQFF

clone_size: NA
d_call: NA
v_call: TRBV11-2
cdr3_length: 14
j_call: TRBJ1-1
cdr3_nt: TGTGCCAGCAACCTTCTCATGTTGAACACTGAAGCTTTCTTT
cdr3_aa: CASNLLMLNTEAFF

clone_size: NA
d_call: TRBD1
v_call: TRBV7-8
cdr3_length: 13
j_call: TRBJ2-1
cdr3_nt: TGTGCCAGCAGCTTAATAGGGACAGCTGAGCAGTTCTTC
cdr3_aa: CASSLIGTAEQFF

clone_size: NA
d_call: NA
v_call: TRBV9
cdr3_length: 18
j_call: TRBJ2-2
cdr3_nt: TGTGCCAGCAGCGTAGATGAGACGGGGGGCCACTACACCGGGGAGCTGTTTTTT
cdr3_aa: CASSVDETGGHYTGELFF

clone_size: once
d_call: NA
v_call: TRBV6-5
cdr3_length: 13
j_call: TRBJ2-7
cdr3_nt: TGTGCCAGCACGGTGTCAGGGACCTACGAGCAGTACTTC
cdr3_aa: CASTVSGTYEQYF

clone_size: NA
d_call: TRBD1
v_call: TRBV12-3/TRBV12-4
cdr3_length: 13
j_call: TRBJ1-1
cdr3_nt: TGTGCCAGCAGTCGACAGGGAGCCACTGAAGCTTTCTTT
cdr3_aa: CASSRQGATEAFF

clone_size: NA
d_call: NA
v_call: TRBV27
cdr3_length: 15
j_call: TRBJ1-1
cdr3_nt: TGTGCCAGCAGTACCTCTACACAGGGCCACACTGAAGCTTTCTTT
cdr3_aa: CASSTSTQGHTEAFF

clone_size: NA
d_call: TRBD1
v_call: TRBV6-1
cdr3_length: 16
j_call: TRBJ1-2
cdr3_nt: TGTGCCAGCAGTGAAAGGGAAGACAGGGGCGGCTATGGCTACACCTTC
cdr3_aa: CASSEREDRGGYGYTF

clone_size: NA
d_call: TRBD1
v_call: TRBV28
cdr3_length: 13
j_call: TRBJ1-2
cdr3_nt: TGTGCCAGCGGAAAACAGGGGCCATATGGCTACACCTTC
cdr3_aa: CASGKQGPYGYTF